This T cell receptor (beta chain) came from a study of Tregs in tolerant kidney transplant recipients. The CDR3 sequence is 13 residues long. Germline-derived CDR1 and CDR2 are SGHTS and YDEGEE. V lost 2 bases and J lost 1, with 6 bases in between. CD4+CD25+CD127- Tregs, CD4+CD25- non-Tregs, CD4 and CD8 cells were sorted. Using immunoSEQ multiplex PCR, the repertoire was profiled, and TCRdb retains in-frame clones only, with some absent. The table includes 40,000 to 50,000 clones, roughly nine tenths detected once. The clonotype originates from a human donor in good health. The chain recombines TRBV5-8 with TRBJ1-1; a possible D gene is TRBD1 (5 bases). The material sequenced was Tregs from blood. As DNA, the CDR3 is TGTGCCAGCAGCTTCGACAGGAACACTGAAGCTTTCTTT. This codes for CASSFDRNTEAFF. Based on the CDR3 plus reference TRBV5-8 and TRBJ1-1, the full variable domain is EAGVTQSPTHLIKTRGQQATLRCSPISGHTSVYWYQQALGLGLQFLLWYDEGEERNRGNFPPRFSGRQFPNYSSELNVNALELEDSALYLCASSFDRNTEAFFGQGTRLTVV.